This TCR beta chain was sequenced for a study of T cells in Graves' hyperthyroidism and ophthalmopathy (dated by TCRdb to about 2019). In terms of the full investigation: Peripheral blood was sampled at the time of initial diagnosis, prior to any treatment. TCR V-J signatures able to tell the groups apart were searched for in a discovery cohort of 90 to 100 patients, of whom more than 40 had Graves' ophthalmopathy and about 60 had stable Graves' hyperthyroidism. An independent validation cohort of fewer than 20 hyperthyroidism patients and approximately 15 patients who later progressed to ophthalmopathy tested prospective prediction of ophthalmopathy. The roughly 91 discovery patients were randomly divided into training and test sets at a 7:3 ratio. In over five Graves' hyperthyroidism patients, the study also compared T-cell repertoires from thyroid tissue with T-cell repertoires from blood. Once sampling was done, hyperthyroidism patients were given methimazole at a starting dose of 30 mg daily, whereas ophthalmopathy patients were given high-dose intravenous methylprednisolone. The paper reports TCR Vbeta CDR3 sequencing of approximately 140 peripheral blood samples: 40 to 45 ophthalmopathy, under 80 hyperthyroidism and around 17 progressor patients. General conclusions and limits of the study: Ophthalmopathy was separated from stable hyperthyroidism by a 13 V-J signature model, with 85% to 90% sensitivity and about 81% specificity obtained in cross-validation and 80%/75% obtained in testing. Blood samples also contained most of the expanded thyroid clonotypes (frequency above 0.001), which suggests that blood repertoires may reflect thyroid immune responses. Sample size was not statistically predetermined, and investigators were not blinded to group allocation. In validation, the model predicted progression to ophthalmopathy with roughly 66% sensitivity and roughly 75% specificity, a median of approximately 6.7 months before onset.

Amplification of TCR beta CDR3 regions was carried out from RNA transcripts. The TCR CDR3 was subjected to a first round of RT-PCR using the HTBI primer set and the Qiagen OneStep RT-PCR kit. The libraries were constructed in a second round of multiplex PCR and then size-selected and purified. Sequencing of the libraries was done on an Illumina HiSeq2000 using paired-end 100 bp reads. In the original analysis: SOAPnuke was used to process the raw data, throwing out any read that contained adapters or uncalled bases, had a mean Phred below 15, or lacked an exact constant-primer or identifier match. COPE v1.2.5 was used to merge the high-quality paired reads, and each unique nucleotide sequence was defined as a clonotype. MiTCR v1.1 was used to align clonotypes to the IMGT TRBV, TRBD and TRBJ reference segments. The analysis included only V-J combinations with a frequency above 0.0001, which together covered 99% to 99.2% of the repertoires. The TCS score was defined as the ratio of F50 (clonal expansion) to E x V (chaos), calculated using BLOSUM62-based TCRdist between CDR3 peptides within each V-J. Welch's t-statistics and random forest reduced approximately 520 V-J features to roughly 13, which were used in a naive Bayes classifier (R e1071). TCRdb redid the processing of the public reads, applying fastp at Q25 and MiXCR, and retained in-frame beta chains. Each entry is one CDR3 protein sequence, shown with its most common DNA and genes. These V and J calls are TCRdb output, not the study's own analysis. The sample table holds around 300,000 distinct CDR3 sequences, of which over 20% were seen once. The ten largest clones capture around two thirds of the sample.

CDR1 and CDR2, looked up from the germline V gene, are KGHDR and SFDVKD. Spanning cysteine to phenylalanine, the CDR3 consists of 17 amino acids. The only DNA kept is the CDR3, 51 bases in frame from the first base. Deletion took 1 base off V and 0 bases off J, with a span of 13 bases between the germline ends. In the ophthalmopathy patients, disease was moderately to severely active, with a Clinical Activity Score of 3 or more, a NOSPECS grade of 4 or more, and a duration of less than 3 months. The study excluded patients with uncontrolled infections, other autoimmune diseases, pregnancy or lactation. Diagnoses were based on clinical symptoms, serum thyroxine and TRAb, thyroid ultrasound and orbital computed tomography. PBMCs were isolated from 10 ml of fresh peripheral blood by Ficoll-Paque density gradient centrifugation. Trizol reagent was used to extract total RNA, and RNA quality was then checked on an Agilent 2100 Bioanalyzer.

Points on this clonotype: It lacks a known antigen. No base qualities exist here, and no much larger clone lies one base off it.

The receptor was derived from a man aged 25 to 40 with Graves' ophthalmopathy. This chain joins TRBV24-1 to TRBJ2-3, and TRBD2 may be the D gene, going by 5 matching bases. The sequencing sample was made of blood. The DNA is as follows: TGTGCCACCAGTGATTTCGGGCCGGGAATTAGCACAGATACGCAGTATTTT. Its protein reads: CATSDFGPGISTDTQYF.